The rows below give T cell receptor beta chains drawn from one sample of a study of cytomegalovirus exposure and HLA in healthy donors. Using immunoSEQ multiplex PCR, the repertoire was profiled, and TCRdb retains in-frame clones only, with some absent. The top ten clones hold 1.9% of a sample with approximately 170,000 clones, around 75% of them seen once. Sequenced material: PBMCs. These receptors all stem from a human donor in good health. Both conserved end residues are part of each CDR3. D genes are given only for firm matches. Clone size is stated in some rows and not others, as once, few, many or a class when expanded.

TRBV7-9	.	.	TRBJ1-3	14	CASSFTDSGNTIYF	TGTGCCAGCAGCTTTACAGACTCTGGAAACACCATATATTTT
TRBV5-1	.	TRBD1	TRBJ1-4	15	CASSSPGTGDEKLFF	TGCGCCAGCAGCTCCCCCGGGACAGGGGATGAAAAACTGTTTTTT
TRBV5-1	.	.	TRBJ1-1	12	CASSFTGTEAFF	TGCGCCAGCAGCTTTACCGGGACTGAAGCTTTCTTT
TRBV11-1	.	.	TRBJ2-7	15	CASSSLGQFSYEQYF	TGTGCCAGCAGCTCTCTTGGACAGTTCTCCTACGAGCAGTACTTC
TRBV7-2	.	TRBD2	TRBJ2-1	18	CASSLELAGVFSYNEQFF	TGTGCCAGCAGCTTAGAACTAGCGGGGGTGTTCTCCTACAATGAGCAGTTCTTC
TRBV6-6	once	TRBD1	TRBJ2-5	14	CASSYPGQGETQYF	TGTGCCAGCAGTTATCCCGGACAGGGAGAGACCCAGTACTTC
TRBV19	.	TRBD1	TRBJ1-6	15	CASHSRQGRSSPLHF	TGTGCCAGTCACTCCAGACAGGGGAGAAGTTCACCCCTCCACTTT
TRBV5-6	.	.	TRBJ2-7	14	CASSVDRLSYEQYF	TGTGCCAGCAGCGTCGACAGATTATCCTACGAGCAGTACTTC
TRBV11-2	once	TRBD1	TRBJ1-5	15	CASSLETGGNQPQHF	TGTGCCAGCAGCTTAGAGACAGGGGGCAATCAGCCCCAGCATTTT
TRBV5-1	few	TRBD2	TRBJ2-7	14	CASRTDWGGYEQYF	TGCGCCAGCAGGACCGACTGGGGGGGCTACGAGCAGTACTTC
TRBV7-9	.	.	TRBJ2-7	12	CASSRTDYEQYF	TGTGCCAGCAGCCGGACAGACTACGAGCAGTACTTC
TRBV5-1	few	TRBD1	TRBJ2-1	16	CASSSRDRGSYNEQFF	TGCGCCAGCAGCAGTCGGGACAGGGGTTCCTACAATGAGCAGTTCTTC
TRBV10-1	.	TRBD2	TRBJ2-1	15	CASSAGGGAYNEQFF	TGCGCCAGCAGTGCCGGCGGGGGGGCCTACAATGAGCAGTTCTTC
TRBV7-2	.	.	TRBJ1-1	13	CASSFRVDTEAFF	TGTGCCAGCAGCTTCAGGGTTGACACTGAAGCTTTCTTT
TRBV9	.	.	TRBJ1-3	15	CASSVGRYPGNTIYF	TGTGCCAGCAGCGTAGGTCGGTACCCTGGAAACACCATATATTTT
TRBV6-6	.	.	TRBJ2-2	14	CAGRRTIVTGELFF	TGTGCCGGACGGAGGACCATTGTAACCGGGGAGCTGTTTTTT
TRBV5-1	.	TRBD2	TRBJ2-5	15	CASSPTGLGVETQYF	TGCGCCAGCAGCCCGACGGGACTAGGAGTAGAGACCCAGTACTTC
TRBV7-9	.	.	TRBJ1-3	16	CASSPVGLQPSNTIYF	TGTGCCAGCAGCCCGGTGGGGCTGCAGCCATCGAACACCATATATTTT
TRBV7-9	.	TRBD1	TRBJ1-1	17	CASSLGDRGLVDTEAFF	TGTGCCAGCAGCTTAGGGGACAGGGGGCTGGTGGACACTGAAGCTTTCTTT
TRBV15	.	TRBD1	TRBJ1-2	14	CATSMDRGPNGYTF	TGTGCCACCAGCATGGATAGGGGGCCAAATGGCTACACCTTC
TRBV12-5	.	.	TRBJ2-7	15	CASGLVRGHTYEQYF	TGTGCTAGTGGTTTGGTACGAGGACATACCTACGAGCAGTACTTC
TRBV7-9	.	TRBD2	TRBJ2-3	16	CASSLGAGGYTDTQYF	TGTGCCAGCAGCCTTGGGGCGGGGGGGTACACAGATACGCAGTATTTT
TRBV27	.	.	TRBJ2-7	16	CASSLSSERLHYEQYF	TGTGCCAGCAGTTTATCGTCTGAGAGGCTACATTACGAGCAGTACTTC
TRBV15	.	TRBD1	TRBJ2-2	15	CATREGTANTGELFF	TGTGCCACCCGCGAAGGGACAGCGAACACCGGGGAGCTGTTTTTT
TRBV6-5	once	.	TRBJ1-3	15	CASSSGSPPSNTIYF	TGTGCCAGCAGTTCAGGGTCCCCTCCGAGTAACACCATATATTTT
TRBV9	.	.	TRBJ1-2	16	CASSITTADPNYGYTF	TGTGCCAGCAGCATCACTACCGCAGATCCTAACTATGGCTACACCTTC
TRBV4-1	.	TRBD2	TRBJ2-3	14	CASSQVAGTDTQYF	TGCGCCAGCAGCCAAGTAGCGGGGACAGATACGCAGTATTTT
TRBV7-9	.	TRBD2	TRBJ2-3	16	CASSSHGLGSTDTQYF	TGTGCCAGCAGCTCCCACGGACTAGGAAGCACAGATACGCAGTATTTT
TRBV27	.	.	TRBJ1-5	14	CASSYSGENQPQHF	TGTGCCAGCAGTTATTCGGGGGAAAATCAGCCCCAGCATTTT
TRBV5-6	.	.	TRBJ2-7	13	CASGHRGNYEQYF	TGTGCCAGCGGACACCGGGGGAACTACGAGCAGTACTTC
TRBV10-3	.	TRBD2	TRBJ2-7	14	CAISELAGGYEQYF	TGTGCCATCAGTGAGCTAGCGGGGGGCTACGAGCAGTACTTC
TRBV5-4	once	TRBD1	TRBJ2-5	16	CASSPQDRGDQETQYF	TGTGCCAGCAGCCCCCAGGACAGGGGGGATCAAGAGACCCAGTACTTC
TRBV15	once	.	TRBJ2-5	13	CATSRDKPETQYF	TGTGCCACCAGCAGAGACAAGCCCGAGACCCAGTACTTC
TRBV5-4	.	.	TRBJ2-5	13	CATQLAGQETQYF	TGTGCCACTCAGCTTGCAGGTCAAGAGACCCAGTACTTC
TRBV7-2	.	.	TRBJ1-1	12	CASGHMNTEAFF	TGTGCCAGCGGTCACATGAACACTGAAGCTTTCTTT
TRBV9	.	.	TRBJ1-4	13	CASSATGTEKLFF	TGTGCCAGCAGCGCGACAGGTACCGAAAAACTGTTTTTT
TRBV7-2	.	.	TRBJ1-6	16	CASRVATGWMNSPLHF	TGTGCCAGCAGAGTAGCCACAGGGTGGATGAATTCACCCCTCCACTTT
TRBV6-5	once	.	TRBJ2-1	12	CASSRVSNEQFF	TGTGCCAGCAGCCGCGTCTCCAATGAGCAGTTCTTC
TRBV7-3	few	.	TRBJ1-6	15	CASSLLGRGNSPLHF	TGTGCCAGCAGCTTATTGGGCAGGGGAAATTCACCCCTCCACTTT
TRBV10-3	few	TRBD1	TRBJ2-2	15	CATTGTGVNTGELFF	TGTGCCACCACCGGGACAGGGGTCAACACCGGGGAGCTGTTTTTT
TRBV14	once	.	TRBJ1-6	14	CASSQGQTLSPLHF	TGTGCCAGCAGCCAGGGGCAGACCTTATCACCCCTCCACTTT
TRBV9	.	.	TRBJ2-3	10	CASHTDTQYF	TGTGCCAGCCACACAGATACGCAGTATTTT
TRBV6-1	.	.	TRBJ1-4	13	CASRVNINEKLFF	TGTGCCAGCAGGGTTAACATTAATGAAAAACTGTTTTTT
TRBV7-2	.	.	TRBJ2-3	15	CASSSDGSYTDTQYF	TGTGCCAGCAGCTCCGACGGGTCGTACACAGATACGCAGTATTTT
TRBV27	few	.	TRBJ2-1	13	CASSSGGANEQFF	TGTGCCAGCAGTTCCGGGGGTGCCAATGAGCAGTTCTTC
TRBV6-5	.	.	TRBJ1-1	14	CASSYSLAYTEAFF	TGTGCCAGCAGTTACTCGTTAGCGTACACTGAAGCTTTCTTT
TRBV9	.	.	TRBJ2-7	13	CASSVGQDYEQYF	TGTGCCAGCAGCGTAGGGCAGGACTACGAGCAGTACTTC
TRBV7-6	.	TRBD1	TRBJ2-3	15	CASSTGTGLTDTQYF	TGTGCCAGCAGCACCGGGACAGGGTTAACAGATACGCAGTATTTT
TRBV6-5	.	.	TRBJ2-1	13	CASKSDSYNEQFF	TGTGCCAGCAAAAGCGATTCCTACAATGAGCAGTTCTTC
TRBV6-1	.	.	TRBJ1-2	16	CASSEPTHLINYGYTF	TGTGCCAGCAGTGAACCGACTCACTTGATAAACTATGGCTACACCTTC
TRBV7-9	.	TRBD2	TRBJ2-7	16	CASSRRFGRSSYEQYF	TGTGCCAGCAGCCGAAGGTTCGGGAGGAGCTCCTACGAGCAGTACTTC
TRBV19	.	.	TRBJ1-5	13	CASSIEADQPQHF	TGTGCCAGTAGTATAGAGGCCGATCAGCCCCAGCATTTT
TRBV5-4	.	.	TRBJ2-6	15	CASSYRVTGANVLTF	TGTGCCAGCAGCTACAGGGTAACTGGGGCCAACGTCCTGACTTTC
TRBV5-8	.	.	TRBJ2-3	12	CASRTPGDTQYF	TGTGCCAGCAGGACCCCAGGCGATACGCAGTATTTT
TRBV6-1	.	.	TRBJ2-1	13	CASRNGIYNEQFF	TGTGCCAGCAGGAACGGGATTTACAATGAGCAGTTCTTC
TRBV2	.	.	TRBJ2-4	14	CASRGGASENIQYF	TGTGCCAGCAGGGGGGGGGCCTCCGAAAACATTCAGTACTTC
TRBV5-1	few	TRBD1	TRBJ2-7	16	CASSPGTGDPRGEQYF	TGCGCCAGCAGCCCGGGGACAGGGGACCCCCGGGGCGAGCAGTACTTC
TRBV11-3	.	TRBD1	TRBJ1-1	14	CASSLRQGRTEAFF	TGTGCCAGCAGCCTACGACAGGGGAGGACTGAAGCTTTCTTT